Here is one T cell receptor (beta chain) with its context. The sample is drawn from a study of identifying expanded T cells in peripheral blood. The germline V gene encodes CDR1 MNHEY and CDR2 SVGAGI. The V end lost 7 bases, the J end lost 0 bases, and 15 bases lay between the germline ends. This CDR3 comprises 15 residues. TCRdb's copy holds only in-frame clones and misses some; the assay was immunoSEQ multiplex PCR. The sample has about 100,000 clones; approximately 88% are singletons. The TCR sequence derives from a person aged 18 to 75 in good health. The chain couples TRBV6-5 to TRBJ1-1; unclear D gene. The sequenced sample was blood. Here the CDR3 DNA reads TGTGCCAGCATTCCGCCAGGATCCATGAACACTGAAGCTTTCTTT. Amino acid sequence: CASIPPGSMNTEAFF.